A selection of T cell receptor beta chains follows, all from one sample in a study of tumor and adjacent non-tumor tissue in lung cancer. TCRdb ran MiXCR on the multiplex PCR reads and lists one entry per CDR3 protein. The repertoire consists of some 100,000 distinct CDR3 sequences, with approximately 65% occurring once and the leading ten covering roughly 19%. The sequenced sample was distant non-tumor lung tissue. The receptor set was obtained from a man aged 25-45 years with non-small cell lung cancer. Each CDR3 is given with its conserved first and last residue. The D gene is left open where the match is weak. Clone size, where shown, is once, few, many, or a class for clones that have expanded.

J | D | V | length | size | DNA | CDR3
TRBJ2-7 | TRBD2 | TRBV11-2 | 16 | NA | TGTGCCAGCAGCTTCCTGCCTAGCGGGAGACCCTACGAGCAGTACTTC | CASSFLPSGRPYEQYF
TRBJ1-1 | NA | TRBV6-5 | 15 | NA | TGTGCCAGCAGTTGGACAGATCATATGGGCACTGAAGCTTTCTTT | CASSWTDHMGTEAFF
TRBJ2-2 | NA | TRBV11-2 | 13 | once | TGTGCCAGCAACTCCACAGGGCCCGGGGAGCTGCTTTTT | CASNSTGPGELLF
TRBJ2-5 | TRBD2 | TRBV11-2 | 14 | NA | TGTGCTAGCAGCAGGGGACTAGAAGAAGAGACCCAGTACTTC | CASSRGLEEETQYF
TRBJ2-7 | NA | TRBV12-3/TRBV12-4 | 13 | many | TGTGCCAGCAGTTTAAGAAGACCCTACGAGCAGTACTTC | CASSLRRPYEQYF
TRBJ2-1 | NA | TRBV3-1 | 17 | NA | TGTGCCAGCAGCCAAGATCAACCGGAAGGGATCAGTCATGAGCAGTTATTC | CASSQDQPEGISHEQLF
TRBJ1-5 | TRBD1 | TRBV24-1 | 21 | NA | TGTGCCACCAGTGATTCTCCCCCGACAGGGGGTCAAATTGATGGCAATCAGCCTCAGCATTTT | CATSDSPPTGGQIDGNQPQHF
TRBJ2-1 | NA | TRBV11-2 | 15 | NA | TGTGCCAGCAACAAAGGGGGAGGGGGCTACAATGAGCAGTTCTTC | CASNKGGGGYNEQFF
TRBJ1-2 | NA | TRBV4-1 | 18 | NA | TGCGCTAGCAGCCAGGACTCAACCGGGACAAGAAGTCTCTATGACTACACCTTC | CASSQDSTGTRSLYDYTF
TRBJ2-7 | NA | TRBV6-5 | 14 | NA | TGTACCAGTAGTAAGACAGCTAAATACAACGAGCAGTACTTC | CTSSKTAKYNEQYF
TRBJ2-2 | TRBD1 | TRBV6-5 | 14 | NA | TGTGCCAGCAGTTACGAGGGGGCCACCGGGGATCTGTTTTTT | CASSYEGATGDLFF
TRBJ1-1 | NA | TRBV29-1 | 12 | NA | TGCAGCTTTAGGGACGGGTACACTGAAGCTTTCTTT | CSFRDGYTEAFF
TRBJ2-4 | NA | TRBV7-9 | 14 | few | TGTGCCAGCTCTTTCTGGGGGCTTGAAAACATTCAGTACTTC | CASSFWGLENIQYF
TRBJ2-7 | NA | TRBV7-2 | 15 | NA | TGTGCCAGCAGTCCGGGGTTCTCGCGGCACTACGGGCAGTACTTC | CASSPGFSRHYGQYF
TRBJ2-6 | TRBD1 | TRBV10-3 | 15 | NA | TGTGGCACCAGCCCAGGGGGCTATGGGGCCAACGTCCTGACTTTC | CGTSPGGYGANVLTF
TRBJ2-7 | NA | TRBV11-2 | 15 | few | TGTGCCAGCAGCTTAGACTGGGGGGGGGCAGGAGAGCAGTACTTC | CASSLDWGGAGEQYF
TRBJ2-2 | TRBD1 | TRBV11-3 | 15 | NA | TGTACCAGCAGCTTTACCGGGACAGGAACCGGGGACCTGTTTTTT | CTSSFTGTGTGDLFF
TRBJ1-1 | NA | TRBV29-1 | 11 | NA | TGCAGCGTTCCTGCAGGGTCAGGCGCTTTCTTT | CSVPAGSGAFF
TRBJ1-6 | NA | TRBV4-3 | 17 | once | TGCGCCAGCAGCCAGCAGTTTTACAGCTCCTATAATTCACCCCTTCACTTT | CASSQQFYSSYNSPLHF
TRBJ2-3 | NA | TRBV29-1 | 13 | many | TGCAGCGTTGACCGCGGCGAGGTAGATACGCAGTATTTT | CSVDRGEVDTQYF
TRBJ1-1 | NA | TRBV29-1 | 11 | NA | TGTAACGTTTCCGGGCCCGACCAAGCTTTCTTT | CNVSGPDQAFF
TRBJ1-1 | NA | TRBV11-2 | 15 | NA | TGTGCCAGCAGATTAATGTACCGCCCCGGGGCTGAAGCCTTCTTT | CASRLMYRPGAEAFF